This T cell receptor (beta chain) was captured by sequencing in a study of blood T cell repertoires in COVID-19. This clone is medium-sized (0.01 to 0.1%) by share. Clones were read by immunoSEQ multiplex PCR, and TCRdb kept only the in-frame ones, dropping some. The sample holds more than 95,000 clones, approximately 83% seen once. The CDR3 length is 15 residues. Germline loops: CDR1 SEHNR, CDR2 FQNEAQ (reference sequence). J was trimmed by 5 bases and V by 5 bases; bases with no gene match: 6. The rearrangement joins TRBV7-9 to TRBJ2-3, with 11 bases that match TRBD2. The sample taken for sequencing was peripheral blood. The sequence was collected from a man in his fifties or sixties with acute or convalescent COVID-19. CDR3 bases: TGTGCCAGCAGCCATACTAGCGGGAGAATAGATACGCAGTATTTT. It is translated as CASSHTSGRIDTQYF.